These 25 T cell receptor beta chains share one sample of origin, sequenced in a study of vaccination and CD4 T cells after COVID-19. Treatment denoted: roughly 11-day PBMC culture with coronavirus spike peptide pools or control peptides (ViraFEST assay). Antigens for these TCRs are unknown. Oncomine TCR Beta short-read sequencing was applied to DNA from cultured CD4+ T cells. TCRdb reprocessed the PCR reads with MiXCR, giving one entry per CDR3 protein. The sample yields around 12,000 distinct CDR3 sequences, around 40% seen once. The sequencing sample was made of cultured CD4+ T cells from blood. These receptors were collected from a human donor with COVID-19.

This clonotype was recorded a few times. The chain is built from TRBV19 and TRBJ2-7; 8 bases align to TRBD2. The V gene's germline CDR1 is LNHDA and CDR2 SQIVND (reference sequence). V gave up 1 base and J gave up 2 bases; unmatched junction bases: 4. The CDR3 sequence is 15 residues long. The CDR3 region is CASSIGPAGAYEQYF. In nucleotides, the CDR3 is TGTGCCAGTAGTATAGGGCCAGCGGGGGCCTACGAGCAGTACTTC.

V and J are TRBV15 and TRBJ2-7; 11 positions agree with TRBD1. The CDR3 is 15 amino acids. Trimming removed 3 bases from V and 7 bases from J; junction bases left unmatched: 8. Germline values: CDR1 LNHNV, CDR2 YYDKDF (reference sequence). CDR3 coding DNA: TGTGCCACCAGCAGCCCCGGACAGGGGGCGAGAGAGCAGTACTTC. Its translation is CATSSPGQGAREQYF.

This clonotype appeared a few times. This CDR3 is CASTQPSEQAFF. CDR3 bases: TGTGCCAGTACCCAACCTTCAGAACAAGCTTTCTTT. This chain joins TRBV19 and TRBJ1-1; D ambiguous. The germline V and J ends were trimmed by 7 bases and 9 bases, with 15 bases remaining between them. Germline CDR1 and CDR2: LNHDA and SQIVND (reference sequence). The CDR3 consists of 12 residues.

The rearrangement uses TRBV7-3 and TRBJ2-2; D may correspond to TRBD1 or TRBD2 (6 bases each). With 5 bases removed from V and 5 bases from J, the gap between germline ends came to 18 bases. CDR3 length equals 16 residues. Germline-derived CDR1 and CDR2 are SGHTA and FQGTGA. The CDR3 DNA reads TGTGCCAGCAGCCAAATGGGGGGCGCAGGAACCGGGGAGCTGTTTTTT. Protein: CASSQMGGAGTGELFF.

This clonotype was detected only a few times. The V and J genes are TRBV9 and TRBJ2-2; D uncertain. Germline V gene sequence: CDR1 SGDLS, CDR2 YYNGEE. This CDR3 is built from 16 residues. Deletions cut 0 bases from V and 4 bases from J, with 13 bases between. The CDR3 DNA follows: TGTGCCAGCAGCGTAGGGCCCCAGGCGAGCACCGGGGAGCTGTTTTTT. Encoded protein: CASSVGPQASTGELFF.

In its sample, this clonotype was seen a few times. The chain employs TRBV20-1 and TRBJ1-5; maybe TRBD1 (6 bases). This CDR3 comprises 15 residues. Per germline, CDR1 DFQATT and CDR2 SNEGSKA (reference sequence). Trimming took 0 bases from V and 0 from J, leaving 9 bases between them. DNA of the CDR3: TGCAGTGCTAGAGATCAGGGGATTAGCAATCAGCCCCAGCATTTT. Translation gives CSARDQGISNQPQHF.

In its sample, this clonotype was seen a few times. The V call is TRBV24-1, the J call TRBJ2-2, with 9 nucleotides matching TRBD1. Germline values: CDR1 KGHDR, CDR2 SFDVKD. V shed 4 bases and J 7 bases; nucleotides not matched to a gene: 9. The CDR3 runs 16 residues. CDR3 protein: CATSEDAGTGSGELFF. The CDR3 nucleotides read TGTGCCACCAGTGAAGATGCCGGGACAGGGAGCGGGGAGCTGTTTTTT.

The chain couples TRBV7-2 to TRBJ1-2; weak D call: TRBD1 (6 bases). Per the germline V gene, CDR1 is SGHTA and CDR2 is FQGNSA. The length of the CDR3 is 11 residues. V was shortened by 3 bases and J by 8 bases, with 7 bases between the two germline ends. For the CDR3, the DNA is TGTGCCAGCAGCTTGGGGGCCGGCTACACCTTC. It encodes CASSLGAGYTF.

The gene calls are TRBV10-3 and TRBJ2-2, with D perhaps TRBD1 (5 bases). V was clipped by 6 bases and J by 1 base, with 6 bases between them. The length of the CDR3 is 13 residues. Germline V lookup: CDR1 ENHRY, CDR2 SYGVKD. CDR3 region: CAIRTENTGELFF. The CDR3 bases are TGTGCCATCAGGACAGAGAACACCGGGGAGCTGTTTTTT.

The chain employs TRBV28 and TRBJ2-3; D might be TRBD2 (6 bases). The ends were cut back, 7 bases at V and 0 bases at J, with 17 bases in the middle. Germline CDR1 MDHEN, CDR2 SYDVKM. This CDR3 is built from 16 residues. CDR3: CASTSFAGPSTDTQYF. For the CDR3, the DNA is TGTGCCAGCACCTCCTTTGCGGGGCCTAGCACAGATACGCAGTATTTT.

This clonotype is categorized as medium-sized. The chain couples TRBV10-3 to TRBJ1-6; D call uncertain. Germline loops: CDR1 ENHRY, CDR2 SYGVKD. The V gene lost 0 bases and the J gene lost 13 bases, with 7 bases spanning the gap. This CDR3 comprises 12 residues. The CDR3 protein is CAISESDLPLHF. CDR3 nucleotides: TGTGCCATCAGTGAGTCGGACCTCCCCCTCCACTTT.

The chain is built from TRBV7-2 and TRBJ1-2; D uncertain. Germline V gives CDR1 SGHTA, CDR2 FQGNSA. Trimming cost V 3 bases and J 4 bases, with 18 bases left between them. The CDR3 spans 16 residues. CDR3 region: CASSFDGGQPLYGYTF. DNA for the CDR3: TGTGCCAGCAGCTTTGATGGCGGCCAGCCTCTCTATGGCTACACCTTC.

Concerning this clonotype itself: One end of the junction does not line up with germline, which may come from a read error. The rearrangement uses TRBV6-2 or TRBV6-3 and TRBJ2-7, with TRBD2 matching over 10 bases. Germline loops: CDR1 MNHEY, CDR2 SVGEGT. This CDR3 comprises 14 residues. The CDR3 region is CASGKRGGPYGQYF. CDR3 bases: TGTGCCAGCGGAAAGCGGGGGGGCCCCTACGGGCAGTACTTC.

By frequency in the sample, this clonotype is large. The chain combines TRBV19 with TRBJ2-7; D possibly corresponds to TRBD1 (6 bases). CDR1 is LNHDA, CDR2 SQIVND, per germline (reference sequence). The CDR3 has 14 residues. V dropped 1 base and J dropped 4 bases, with 11 bases sitting between them. As DNA, the CDR3 is TGTGCCAGTAGTATAGGGACAGTACTTTACGAGCAGTACTTC. This translates into CASSIGTVLYEQYF.

The chain carries TRBV9 and TRBJ2-6, with D unclear. The CDR3 has 13 residues. V was shortened by 2 bases and J by 2 bases, with 2 bases between the two germline ends. Germline V gene lookup returns CDR1 SGDLS and CDR2 YYNGEE. The CDR3 DNA reads as TGTGCCAGCAGCGTCCCTGGGGCCAACGTCCTGACTTTC. It translates to CASSVPGANVLTF.

This clonotype was found once. The rearrangement joins TRBV19 to TRBJ2-7; TRBD1 is a possible D gene (5 bases). CDR3 length: 13 residues. V was cut by 7 bases and J by 4 bases, with 14 bases left in between. Germline lookup yields CDR1 LNHDA and CDR2 SQIVND (reference sequence). Here the CDR3 DNA reads TGTGCCAGTAACAAAGGGGAAAGGTACGAGCAGTACTTC. This sequence encodes CASNKGERYEQYF.

This clonotype showed up just a few times. The chain uses TRBV28 and TRBJ1-1; D is possibly TRBD1 (5 bases). Per the germline V gene, CDR1 is MDHEN and CDR2 is SYDVKM. This CDR3 is built from 13 residues. V lost 2 bases, J lost 3 bases, and 7 bases lay in between. The CDR3 loop reads CASSLGGDTEAFF. The CDR3 DNA follows: TGTGCCAGCAGTTTAGGGGGGGACACTGAAGCTTTCTTT.

The rearrangement links TRBV4-3 to TRBJ1-3, with D tentatively TRBD1 (5 bases). This CDR3 contains 17 residues. V lost 0 bases and J lost 2, with 14 bases in between. The germline gives CDR1 LGHNA, CDR2 YSLEER. CDR3 nucleotide sequence: TGCGCCAGCAGCCAAGACGTTAATGGGGCAGCTGGAAACACCATATATTTT. Amino acid sequence: CASSQDVNGAAGNTIYF.

The rearrangement uses TRBV23-1 and TRBJ1-2; 8 bases agree with TRBD1. TRBV23-1 is flagged as an ORF with uncertain function. Trimming at V came to 3 bases and at J to 7 bases, leaving 7 bases not matched to a gene. The CDR3 has 14 residues. DNA of the CDR3: TGCGCCAGCAGTCACATCCGGACAGGGAGTGGCTACACCTTC. Translating gives CASSHIRTGSGYTF.

This clonotype has a handful of counts. This CDR3 reads CASRGNGGSTEAFF. The CDR3 nucleotides are TGTGCCAGCAGGGGGAATGGGGGATCCACTGAAGCTTTCTTT. The chain recombines TRBV27 with TRBJ1-1, with D perhaps TRBD1 (5 bases). V was cut by 6 bases and J by 4 bases, with 15 bases left in between. Germline lookup yields CDR1 MNHEY and CDR2 SMNVEV (reference sequence). CDR3 length: 14 residues.

This clonotype has only a few counts. This chain links TRBV7-8 with TRBJ1-5, with D tentatively TRBD1 (5 bases). The length of the CDR3 is 15 residues. Per the germline V gene, CDR1 is SGHVS and CDR2 is FQNEAQ. Trimming shortened V by 1 base and J by 5 bases, and 12 bases separated the two germline ends. This CDR3 is CASSLEPGRHQPQHF. For the CDR3, the DNA is TGTGCCAGCAGCTTAGAACCAGGGAGGCATCAGCCCCAGCATTTT.

The rearrangement joins TRBV6-1 to TRBJ1-2, with 7 bases fitting TRBD1. The V and J ends lost 9 bases and 0 bases, in that order; junction bases with no gene match: 4. Germline CDR1 MNHNS, CDR2 SASEGT. The CDR3 sequence is 13 residues long. CDR3 DNA sequence: TGTGCCAGTAGGGACAGCGCTAACTATGGCTACACCTTC. Amino acids: CASRDSANYGYTF.

This clonotype was observed a few times. The chain combines TRBV2 with TRBJ2-2; no reliable D call. The ends were cut back, 6 bases at V and 0 bases at J, with 11 bases in the middle. Germline V CDR1 and CDR2: SNHLY, FYNNEI. The CDR3 loop spans 15 amino acids. CDR3: CASRETYANTGELFF. In DNA form, the CDR3 reads TGTGCCAGCAGGGAGACTTACGCGAACACCGGGGAGCTGTTTTTT.

V gene TRBV20-1 combines with J gene TRBJ1-5; 8 nucleotides line up with TRBD1. Trimming removed 6 bases from V and 2 bases from J; junction bases left unmatched: 9. From germline, CDR1 is DFQATT and CDR2 SNEGSKA (reference sequence). The CDR3 loop spans 15 amino acids. CDR3 bases: TGCAGTGCCTCAACAGAACAGGGGGGCAATCAGCCCCAGCATTTT. Its translation: CSASTEQGGNQPQHF.

This clonotype was detected only once. V gene TRBV7-9 combines with J gene TRBJ1-3; D remains ambiguous. Per germline, CDR1 SEHNR and CDR2 FQNEAQ (reference sequence). Trimming removed 5 bases at V and 0 bases at J, with 8 bases between. The length of the CDR3 is 14 residues. The CDR3 sequence is CASSRADSGNTIYF. The CDR3 nucleotides read TGTGCCAGCAGCAGAGCAGACTCTGGAAACACCATATATTTT.